The present T cell receptor (beta chain) was sequenced within a study of lymphopenia after photon versus proton radiotherapy. General study findings and limits: Relative stability marked proton patients; photon patients lost diversity and naive cells. Oligoclonal CD8+ Temra expansion after nadir drove photon patients' diversity drop. Larger post-nadir TCR diversity loss correlated inversely with survival in deceased patients.

The sample holds a few counts of this clone. Its antigen is undetermined. The repertoire was sequenced with immunoSEQ multiplex PCR; TCRdb's copy has only in-frame clones and lacks some. The data show approximately 66,000 clones, around 85% seen once. The germline CDR1 and CDR2 sequences are LGHNA and YNFKEQ. Deletions cut 4 bases from V and 0 bases from J, with 10 bases between. This CDR3 is built from 16 residues. This sequence was found in a man aged 35 to 55 with gastric cancer. Sequenced material: peripheral blood, taken from a patient treated with photon-based radiotherapy. The rearrangement links TRBV4-2 to TRBJ2-6; tentative D call: TRBD2 (5 bases). The CDR3 DNA follows: TGTGCCAGCAGCCGAACGGACTCCTCTGGGGCCAACGTCCTGACTTTC. This sequence encodes CASSRTDSSGANVLTF.